These T cell receptor beta chains were read from a single sample in a study of blood T cell repertoires in COVID-19. Some clones are missing from TCRdb's copy, which holds only in-frame ones; the method was immunoSEQ multiplex PCR. The sample includes over 300,000 clones, about 85% of them seen just once. The sequencing input was PBMCs or T cells enriched from blood (not recorded which). These receptors originate from a woman in her thirties who had recovered from COVID-19. Each CDR3 is given with its conserved first and last residue. For some rows the clone size is stated as once, few or many, or as a class when expanded; others skip it.

j_gene: TRBJ1-5; abundance: NA; v_gene: TRBV6-1; CDR3aa: CASSARDRGRNQPQHF
j_gene: TRBJ2-7; abundance: NA; v_gene: TRBV7-9; CDR3aa: CASSPRWQGDRYF
j_gene: TRBJ1-5; abundance: NA; v_gene: TRBV6-5; CDR3aa: CASNRGHMINQPQHF
j_gene: TRBJ1-5; abundance: NA; v_gene: TRBV5-1; CDR3aa: CASSSDGQPNQPQHF
j_gene: TRBJ2-1; abundance: NA; v_gene: TRBV5-4; CDR3aa: CASSSQQGAEGEQFF
j_gene: TRBJ1-2; abundance: NA; v_gene: TRBV6-6; CDR3aa: CASSYDSSYYGYTF
j_gene: TRBJ2-3; abundance: once; v_gene: TRBV6-5; CDR3aa: CASRGILTDTQYF
j_gene: TRBJ2-5; abundance: NA; v_gene: TRBV3-1/TRBV3-2; CDR3aa: CASSQDRGDRRTETQYF
j_gene: TRBJ1-3; abundance: few; v_gene: TRBV5-8; CDR3aa: CASSTGDRVRGTIYF
j_gene: TRBJ1-3; abundance: NA; v_gene: TRBV4-2; CDR3aa: CASSQDQAYTIYF
j_gene: TRBJ1-4; abundance: NA; v_gene: TRBV10-3; CDR3aa: CAISQAATNEKLFF
j_gene: TRBJ2-5; abundance: NA; v_gene: TRBV7-3; CDR3aa: CASSPTGPQETQYF
j_gene: TRBJ1-5; abundance: NA; v_gene: TRBV5-6; CDR3aa: CASSSTGHRGSNQPQHF
j_gene: TRBJ1-3; abundance: NA; v_gene: TRBV4-1; CDR3aa: CASSQDGSSGNTIYF
j_gene: TRBJ2-2; abundance: NA; v_gene: TRBV27; CDR3aa: CASRWRTGELFF
j_gene: TRBJ1-1; abundance: NA; v_gene: TRBV9; CDR3aa: CASSVENRDTEAFF
j_gene: TRBJ1-2; abundance: NA; v_gene: TRBV12-3/TRBV12-4; CDR3aa: CASSNRDTYGYTF
j_gene: TRBJ1-1; abundance: NA; v_gene: TRBV4-3; CDR3aa: CASSQAGVGTEAFF
j_gene: TRBJ1-3; abundance: NA; v_gene: TRBV11-2; CDR3aa: CASSWAGGPSGNTIYF
j_gene: TRBJ2-5; abundance: NA; v_gene: TRBV21-1; CDR3aa: CASSKFLAGEQETQYF
j_gene: TRBJ1-2; abundance: NA; v_gene: TRBV29-1; CDR3aa: CSVDLQPKIQGNYGYTF
j_gene: TRBJ1-2; abundance: NA; v_gene: TRBV27; CDR3aa: CASSSRQGYGYTF
j_gene: TRBJ2-1; abundance: NA; v_gene: TRBV9; CDR3aa: CASSASANSYNEQFF
j_gene: TRBJ1-2; abundance: NA; v_gene: TRBV7-9; CDR3aa: CASSRWTGTRMEGYTF
j_gene: TRBJ1-2; abundance: NA; v_gene: TRBV12-3/TRBV12-4; CDR3aa: CASSRTGVGYTF
j_gene: TRBJ1-2; abundance: NA; v_gene: TRBV29-1; CDR3aa: CSVELQGYGYTF
j_gene: TRBJ1-2; abundance: NA; v_gene: TRBV10-3; CDR3aa: CAIRQVQGLVGYTF
j_gene: TRBJ1-4; abundance: NA; v_gene: TRBV7-9; CDR3aa: CASSLVKKNDMGEKLFF